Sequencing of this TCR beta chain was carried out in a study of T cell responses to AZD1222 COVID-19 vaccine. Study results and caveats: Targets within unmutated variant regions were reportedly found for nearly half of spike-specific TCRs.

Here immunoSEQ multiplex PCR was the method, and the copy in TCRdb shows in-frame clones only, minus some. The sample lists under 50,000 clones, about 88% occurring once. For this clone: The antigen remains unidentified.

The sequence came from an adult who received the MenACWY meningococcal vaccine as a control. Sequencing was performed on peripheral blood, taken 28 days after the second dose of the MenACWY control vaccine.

CDR3 residues: CASSLAGSTQYF. CDR3 DNA: TGCGCCAGCAGCTTGGCTGGGTCGACCCAGTACTTC. The chain joins TRBV5-1 to TRBJ2-5, with unresolved D. Between the trimmed V and J ends, which lost 0 bases and 7 bases, there was a span of 7 bases. The CDR3 is 12 amino acids. Germline V gene data show CDR1 as SGHRS and CDR2 as YFSETQ.